A selection of T cell receptor beta chains follows, all from one sample in a study of monozygotic twins with inflammatory bowel disease. TCRdb reprocessed the 5' RACE reads and keeps a single row for each CDR3 protein, giving no DNA. This repertoire comprises roughly 100,000 distinct CDR3 sequences; its ten largest clones make up under 2.5%. Material for sequencing was blood. The receptors were gathered from a human donor with ulcerative colitis or Crohn's disease, or a healthy co-twin of an affected twin (not recorded which). Each CDR3 is given with its conserved first and last residue. The order of the fields is CDR3 length, J gene, V gene, CDR3 protein.

length: 15; J: TRBJ2-5; V: TRBV6-1; CDR3: CASRQTGQYQETQYF
length: 14; J: TRBJ1-1; V: TRBV20-1; CDR3: CSARSGTDYTEAFF
length: 16; J: TRBJ2-3; V: TRBV12-3/TRBV12-4; CDR3: CASRHNSVPSTDTQYF
length: 14; J: TRBJ2-7; V: TRBV27; CDR3: CASSGGLVGYEQYF
length: 13; J: TRBJ2-7; V: TRBV29-1; CDR3: CSVFLGQTYEQYF
length: 14; J: TRBJ1-1; V: TRBV4-2; CDR3: CASSQEVPEAEAFF
length: 13; J: TRBJ2-2; V: TRBV20-1; CDR3: CSARGLGPGELFF
length: 15; J: TRBJ2-1; V: TRBV12-3/TRBV12-4; CDR3: CASSPGLAGYNEQFF
length: 14; J: TRBJ2-1; V: TRBV7-9; CDR3: CASSFQRGYNEQFF
length: 12; J: TRBJ1-2; V: TRBV6-6; CDR3: CASTENRGGYTF
length: 12; J: TRBJ1-5; V: TRBV12-3/TRBV12-4; CDR3: CASSLLGQPQHF
length: 16; J: TRBJ2-2; V: TRBV28; CDR3: CASSLGRRGGTGELFF
length: 17; J: TRBJ2-2; V: TRBV29-1; CDR3: CSVGRDPRGANTGELFF
length: 16; J: TRBJ1-4; V: TRBV6-5; CDR3: CASSYTDRVTNEKLFF
length: 17; J: TRBJ2-1; V: TRBV7-2; CDR3: CASSLRLAGGAYNEQFF
length: 13; J: TRBJ1-2; V: TRBV7-2; CDR3: CASSVDRNYGYTF
length: 15; J: TRBJ1-3; V: TRBV4-3; CDR3: CASSQDQISGNTIYF
length: 13; J: TRBJ1-1; V: TRBV13; CDR3: CASSFPTGHRAFF
length: 15; J: TRBJ1-2; V: TRBV28; CDR3: CASSSLQIIPYGYTF
length: 15; J: TRBJ2-5; V: TRBV5-1; CDR3: CASSFTGTSQETQYF
length: 20; J: TRBJ2-1; V: TRBV6-2/TRBV6-3; CDR3: CASSRISGTARDATYNEQFF
length: 13; J: TRBJ1-1; V: TRBV27; CDR3: CASAREPNTEAFF
length: 16; J: TRBJ2-1; V: TRBV20-1; CDR3: CSYYFSGARSYNEQFF
length: 13; J: TRBJ2-7; V: TRBV7-9; CDR3: CASSFDGNYEQYF
length: 14; J: TRBJ2-2; V: TRBV5-4; CDR3: CASSFRVDTGELFF
length: 12; J: TRBJ2-1; V: TRBV12-3/TRBV12-4; CDR3: CASSISGNEQFF
length: 12; J: TRBJ1-6; V: TRBV5-5; CDR3: CASRETGAGLHF
length: 15; J: TRBJ1-1; V: TRBV10-3; CDR3: CAIRVTGEGDTEAFF
length: 12; J: TRBJ1-2; V: TRBV28; CDR3: CASSLLGYGYTF
length: 15; J: TRBJ1-2; V: TRBV7-9; CDR3: CASSGRAGQRYGYTF
length: 15; J: TRBJ2-5; V: TRBV5-4; CDR3: CASSLEAVAGETQYF
length: 14; J: TRBJ2-1; V: TRBV7-9; CDR3: CASSLKSSYNEQFF
length: 14; J: TRBJ2-7; V: TRBV6-2/TRBV6-3; CDR3: CASSYFWRDAEQYF
length: 15; J: TRBJ2-3; V: TRBV7-8; CDR3: CASSLSTGFADTQYF
length: 14; J: TRBJ2-5; V: TRBV4-2; CDR3: CASSPYSREGTQYF
length: 13; J: TRBJ2-5; V: TRBV19; CDR3: CASSILDQETQYF
length: 13; J: TRBJ1-1; V: TRBV5-1; CDR3: CASSSEGDTEAFF
length: 14; J: TRBJ1-3; V: TRBV27; CDR3: CASSFGGTGNTIYF
length: 12; J: TRBJ2-2; V: TRBV6-5; CDR3: CASSLNAGELFF
length: 14; J: TRBJ1-5; V: TRBV12-3/TRBV12-4; CDR3: CASSLRQGVQPQHF
length: 15; J: TRBJ2-4; V: TRBV7-8; CDR3: CASSPERRSENIQYF
length: 14; J: TRBJ1-5; V: TRBV20-1; CDR3: CSAKPGQGWQPQHF